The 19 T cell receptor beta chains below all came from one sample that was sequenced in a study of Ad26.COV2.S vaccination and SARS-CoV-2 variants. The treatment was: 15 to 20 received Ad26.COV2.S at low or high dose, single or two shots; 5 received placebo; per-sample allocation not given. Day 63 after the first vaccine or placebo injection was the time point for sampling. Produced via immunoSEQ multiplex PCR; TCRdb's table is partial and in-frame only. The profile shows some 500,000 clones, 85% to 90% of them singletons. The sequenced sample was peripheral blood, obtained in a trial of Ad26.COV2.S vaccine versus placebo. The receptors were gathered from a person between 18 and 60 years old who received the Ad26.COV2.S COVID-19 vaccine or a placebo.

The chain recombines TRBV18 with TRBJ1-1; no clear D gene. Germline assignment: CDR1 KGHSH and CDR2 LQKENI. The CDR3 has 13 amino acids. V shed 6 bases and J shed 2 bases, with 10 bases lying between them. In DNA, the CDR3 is TGTGCCAGCTCGAACATTGGTAACACTGAAGCTTTCTTT. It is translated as CASSNIGNTEAFF.

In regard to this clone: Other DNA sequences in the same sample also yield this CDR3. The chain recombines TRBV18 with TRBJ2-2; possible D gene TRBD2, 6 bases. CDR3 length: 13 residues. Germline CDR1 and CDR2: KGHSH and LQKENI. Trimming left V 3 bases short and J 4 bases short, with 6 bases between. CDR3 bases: TGTGCCAGCTCACCCGGGGGCACCGGGGAGCTGTTTTTT. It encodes CASSPGGTGELFF.

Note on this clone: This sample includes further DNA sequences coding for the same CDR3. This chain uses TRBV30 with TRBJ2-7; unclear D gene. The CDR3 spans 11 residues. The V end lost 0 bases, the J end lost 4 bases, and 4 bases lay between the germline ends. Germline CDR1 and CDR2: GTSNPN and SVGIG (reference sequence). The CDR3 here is CAWSVRYEQYF. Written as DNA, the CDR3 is TGTGCCTGGAGTGTACGGTACGAGCAGTACTTC.

The CDR3 is CASSQGGNYGYTF. In nucleotides, the CDR3 is TGCGCCAGCAGCCAAGGGGGGAACTATGGCTACACCTTC. This chain uses TRBV4-3 with TRBJ1-2; TRBD1 is a possible D gene (5 bases). Germline values: CDR1 LGHNA, CDR2 YSLEER. Trimming stripped 1 base from V and 2 bases from J, with 5 bases between. The CDR3 loop spans 13 amino acids.

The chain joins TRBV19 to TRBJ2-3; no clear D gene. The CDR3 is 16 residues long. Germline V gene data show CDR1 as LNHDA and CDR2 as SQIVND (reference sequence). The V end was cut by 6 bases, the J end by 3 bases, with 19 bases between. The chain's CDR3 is CASRNPGGEETDTQYF. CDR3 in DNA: TGTGCCAGTAGAAATCCTGGCGGCGAGGAGACAGATACGCAGTATTTT. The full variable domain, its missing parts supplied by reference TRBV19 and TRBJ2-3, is DGGITQSPKYLFRKEGQNVTLSCEQNLNHDAMYWYRQDPGQGLRLIYYSQIVNDFQKGDIAEGYSVSREKKESFPLTVTSAQKNPTAFYLCASRNPGGEETDTQYFGPGTRLTVL.

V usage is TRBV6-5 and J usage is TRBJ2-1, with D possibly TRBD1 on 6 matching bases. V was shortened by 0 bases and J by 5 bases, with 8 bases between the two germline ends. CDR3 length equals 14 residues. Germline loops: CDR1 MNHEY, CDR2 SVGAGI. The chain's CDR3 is CASSYSRTDNEQFF. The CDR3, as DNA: TGTGCCAGCAGTTACTCCCGGACAGACAATGAGCAGTTCTTC.

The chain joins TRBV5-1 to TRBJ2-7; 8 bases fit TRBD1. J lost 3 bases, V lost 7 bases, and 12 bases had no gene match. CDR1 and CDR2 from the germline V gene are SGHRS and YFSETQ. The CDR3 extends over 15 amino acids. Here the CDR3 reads CASSLARQGFYEQYF. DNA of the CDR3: TGCGCCAGCTCGTTGGCGAGACAGGGGTTCTACGAGCAGTACTTC. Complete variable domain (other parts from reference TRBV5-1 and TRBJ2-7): KAGVTQTPRYLIKTRGQQVTLSCSPISGHRSVSWYQQTPGQGLQFLFEYFSETQRNKGNFPGRFSGRQFSNSRSEMNVSTLELGDSALYLCASSLARQGFYEQYFGPGTRLTVT.

CDR3 DNA: TGCGCCAGCAGCCACTCATGGGGGGGGCTGGGGTTCGCGAACACCGGGGAGCTGTTTTTT. The encoded protein is CASSHSWGGLGFANTGELFF. The genes are TRBV4-1 and TRBJ2-2, with D perhaps matching TRBD2 (7 bases). This CDR3 is built from 20 residues. V lost 3 bases and J lost 0, with 23 bases in between. CDR1 is MGHRA and CDR2 is YSYEKL in the germline V gene.

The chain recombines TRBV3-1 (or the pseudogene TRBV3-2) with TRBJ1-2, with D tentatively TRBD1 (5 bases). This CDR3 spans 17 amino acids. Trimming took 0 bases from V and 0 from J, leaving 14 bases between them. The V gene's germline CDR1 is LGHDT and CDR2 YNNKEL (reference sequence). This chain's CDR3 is CASSQDFGHRTNYGYTF. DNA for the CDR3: TGTGCCAGCAGCCAAGATTTTGGACATAGAACTAACTATGGCTACACCTTC.

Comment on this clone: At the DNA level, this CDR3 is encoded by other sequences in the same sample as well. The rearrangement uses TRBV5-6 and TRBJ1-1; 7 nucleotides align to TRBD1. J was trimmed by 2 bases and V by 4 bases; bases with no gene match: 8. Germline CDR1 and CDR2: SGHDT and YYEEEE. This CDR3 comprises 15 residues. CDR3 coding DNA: TGTGCCAGCAGCACCAGGGGGGAATTTAACACTGAAGCTTTCTTT. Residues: CASSTRGEFNTEAFF.

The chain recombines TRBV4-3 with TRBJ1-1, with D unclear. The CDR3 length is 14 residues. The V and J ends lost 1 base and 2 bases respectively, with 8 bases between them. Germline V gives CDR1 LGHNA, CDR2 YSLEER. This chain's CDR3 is CASSQGYRNTEAFF. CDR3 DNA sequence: TGCGCCAGCAGCCAAGGGTACAGAAACACTGAAGCTTTCTTT.

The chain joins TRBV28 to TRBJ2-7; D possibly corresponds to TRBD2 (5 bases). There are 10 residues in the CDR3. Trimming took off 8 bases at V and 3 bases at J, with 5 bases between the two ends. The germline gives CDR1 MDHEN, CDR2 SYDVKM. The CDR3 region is CASGLYEQYF. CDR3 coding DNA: TGTGCCAGCGGACTCTACGAGCAGTACTTC.

CDR3 amino acids: CASSSGQGGPYEQYF. As DNA, the CDR3 is TGTGCCAGCAGCTCGGGACAGGGGGGCCCCTACGAGCAGTACTTC. The chain joins TRBV9 to TRBJ2-7; 11 bases map to TRBD1. The junction had 5 bases not matched to a gene; V was cut back by 4 bases and J by 2 bases. The CDR3 totals 15 residues. Germline V gene lookup returns CDR1 SGDLS and CDR2 YYNGEE.

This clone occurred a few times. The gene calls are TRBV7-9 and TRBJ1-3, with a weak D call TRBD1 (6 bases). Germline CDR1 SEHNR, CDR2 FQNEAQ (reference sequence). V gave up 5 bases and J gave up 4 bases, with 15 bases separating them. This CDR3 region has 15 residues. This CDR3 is CASSLRGITGNTIYF. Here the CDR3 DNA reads TGTGCCAGCAGCCTAAGGGGGATTACAGGAAACACCATATATTTT.

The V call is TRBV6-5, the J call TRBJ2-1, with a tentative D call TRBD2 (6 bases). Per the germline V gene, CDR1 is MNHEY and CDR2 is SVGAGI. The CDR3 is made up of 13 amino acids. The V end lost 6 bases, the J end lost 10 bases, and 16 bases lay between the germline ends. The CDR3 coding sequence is TGTGCCAGCAGCCTTCTTGGCGGGAAGGAGCAGTTCTTC. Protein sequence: CASSLLGGKEQFF.

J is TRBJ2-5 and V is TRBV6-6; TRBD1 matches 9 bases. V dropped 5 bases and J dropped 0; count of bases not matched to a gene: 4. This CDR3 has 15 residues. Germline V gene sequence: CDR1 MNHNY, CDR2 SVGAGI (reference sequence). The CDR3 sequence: CASSNRDRDQETQYF. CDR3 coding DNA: TGTGCCAGCAGTAACCGGGACAGGGACCAAGAGACCCAGTACTTC.

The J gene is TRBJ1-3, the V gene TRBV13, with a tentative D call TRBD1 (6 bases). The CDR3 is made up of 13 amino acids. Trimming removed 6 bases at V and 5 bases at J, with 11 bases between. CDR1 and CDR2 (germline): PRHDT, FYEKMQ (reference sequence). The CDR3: CASSSGQRNTIYF. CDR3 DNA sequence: TGTGCCAGCAGTTCTGGACAGAGAAACACCATATATTTT.

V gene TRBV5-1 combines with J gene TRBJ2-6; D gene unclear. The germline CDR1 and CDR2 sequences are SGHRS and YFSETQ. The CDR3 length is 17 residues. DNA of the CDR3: TGCGCTTCACACCAGCAGGTTGCGGATCTAGGGGCCAACGTCCTGACTTTC. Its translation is CASHQQVADLGANVLTF.

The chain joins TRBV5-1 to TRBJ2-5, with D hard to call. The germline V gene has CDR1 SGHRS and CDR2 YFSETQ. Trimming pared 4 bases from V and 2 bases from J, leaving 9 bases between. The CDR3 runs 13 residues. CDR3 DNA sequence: TGCGCCAGCAGCCAGGAATGGCAAGAGACCCAGTACTTC. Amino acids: CASSQEWQETQYF.